The rows below give T cell receptor beta chains drawn from one sample of a study of blood T cell repertoires in COVID-19. Profiled with immunoSEQ multiplex PCR; TCRdb holds only in-frame clones, not every one. The sample holds a few hundred thousand clones, 80% to 90% seen once. Sequences were obtained from PBMCs or T cells enriched from blood (not recorded which). The source is a man in his thirties or forties who had recovered from COVID-19. CDR3s include the opening cysteine and the closing phenylalanine or tryptophan. Each record gives: J gene, clone size, CDR3 length, V gene, D gene, CDR3 protein, CDR3 DNA. A D gene is named only where the DNA matches it firmly. Not every row has a clone size; where given, it reads once, few, many or a size class.

J: TRBJ2-3
size: -
length: 14
V: TRBV7-2
D: -
CDR3: CASSLGRGVDTQYF
DNA: TGTGCCAGCAGCTTGGGGCGGGGTGTAGATACGCAGTATTTT

J: TRBJ2-3
size: -
length: 15
V: TRBV24-1
D: -
CDR3: CATSDLVTDTDTQYF
DNA: TGTGCCACCAGTGATCTAGTGACGGACACAGATACGCAGTATTTT

J: TRBJ1-2
size: -
length: 12
V: TRBV5-1
D: -
CDR3: CASSQDQVGYTF
DNA: TGCGCCAGCAGCCAGGATCAGGTTGGCTACACCTTC

J: TRBJ1-2
size: -
length: 16
V: TRBV19
D: TRBD1
CDR3: CASSLEPGQGAGGYTF
DNA: TGTGCCAGTAGTCTCGAACCGGGACAGGGGGCAGGTGGCTACACCTTC

J: TRBJ1-3
size: -
length: 17
V: TRBV5-1
D: -
CDR3: CASSHGGGETSGNTIYF
DNA: TGCGCCAGCAGCCACGGGGGAGGTGAGACCTCTGGAAACACCATATATTTT

J: TRBJ2-1
size: -
length: 15
V: TRBV20-1
D: TRBD2
CDR3: CSASFRTGTSGTVFF
DNA: TGCAGTGCTAGTTTCCGGACCGGGACTAGCGGGACAGTGTTCTTC

J: TRBJ1-1
size: -
length: 13
V: TRBV5-1
D: TRBD1
CDR3: CASSAGQLAEAFF
DNA: TGCGCCAGCAGCGCGGGACAGTTAGCTGAAGCTTTCTTT

J: TRBJ1-6
size: -
length: 13
V: TRBV25-1
D: -
CDR3: CASSYQGNSPLHF
DNA: TGTGCCAGCAGCTACCAGGGGAATTCACCCCTCCACTTT

J: TRBJ1-2
size: -
length: 14
V: TRBV2
D: -
CDR3: CASSAGGLAYGYTF
DNA: TGTGCCAGCAGTGCGGGAGGACTGGCCTATGGCTACACCTTC

J: TRBJ1-2
size: -
length: 15
V: TRBV4-1
D: -
CDR3: CASSQAPGALYGYTF
DNA: TGCGCCAGCAGCCAAGCTCCAGGGGCTCTATATGGCTACACCTTC

J: TRBJ2-2
size: -
length: 18
V: TRBV5-1
D: TRBD2
CDR3: CASSSFLAGGPSGGELFF
DNA: TGCGCCAGCAGTTCCTTTTTAGCGGGAGGGCCATCAGGCGGGGAGCTGTTTTTT

J: TRBJ2-1
size: -
length: 16
V: TRBV5-1
D: TRBD2
CDR3: CASSQVTSADYNEQFF
DNA: TGCGCCAGCAGCCAAGTGACTAGCGCGGACTACAATGAGCAGTTCTTC

J: TRBJ1-2
size: -
length: 15
V: TRBV10-3
D: TRBD1
CDR3: CAISGGTDSNYGYTF
DNA: TGTGCCATCAGTGGGGGGACAGACAGTAACTATGGCTACACCTTC

J: TRBJ1-1
size: once
length: 15
V: TRBV28
D: TRBD1
CDR3: CASSSPWGQGAEAFF
DNA: TGTGCCAGCAGTTCCCCCTGGGGACAGGGGGCGGAAGCTTTCTTT

J: TRBJ1-1
size: -
length: 13
V: TRBV21-1
D: -
CDR3: CASTITGNTEAFF
DNA: TGTGCCAGCACCATCACAGGGAACACTGAAGCTTTCTTT

J: TRBJ1-1
size: once
length: 11
V: TRBV6-5
D: -
CDR3: CASSYGPIAFF
DNA: TGTGCCAGCAGTTACGGGCCCATAGCTTTCTTT

J: TRBJ1-2
size: once
length: 16
V: TRBV28
D: TRBD1
CDR3: CASSRGGTDSPYGYTF
DNA: TGTGCCAGCAGCCGAGGGGGCACCGATTCCCCCTATGGCTACACCTTC

J: TRBJ2-5
size: -
length: 14
V: TRBV6-5
D: TRBD2
CDR3: CASSRGLVGETQYF
DNA: TGTGCCAGCAGTCGCGGACTAGTCGGGGAGACCCAGTACTTC

J: TRBJ1-1
size: few
length: 15
V: TRBV18
D: -
CDR3: CASSPVRGVNTEAFF
DNA: TGTGCCAGCTCACCAGTGCGGGGAGTGAACACTGAAGCTTTCTTT

J: TRBJ2-1
size: -
length: 13
V: TRBV7-2
D: -
CDR3: CASSLGRTNEQFF
DNA: TGTGCCAGCAGCCTAGGGAGGACCAATGAGCAGTTCTTC

J: TRBJ2-2
size: -
length: 13
V: TRBV5-4
D: -
CDR3: CASSLAGLGELFF
DNA: TGTGCCAGCAGCTTGGCAGGACTCGGGGAGCTGTTTTTT

J: TRBJ1-5
size: -
length: 15
V: TRBV9
D: TRBD1
CDR3: CASSESGTGNQPQHF
DNA: TGTGCCAGCAGCGAATCCGGGACAGGGAATCAGCCCCAGCATTTT

J: TRBJ2-1
size: -
length: 12
V: TRBV30
D: TRBD2
CDR3: CAWRTGGDEQFF
DNA: TGTGCCTGGAGGACGGGGGGGGATGAGCAGTTCTTC

J: TRBJ2-1
size: -
length: 15
V: TRBV1
D: -
CDR3: CTSSQDRGSPYEQFF
DNA: TGCACCAGCAGCCAAGATCGGGGGAGTCCATATGAGCAGTTCTTC

J: TRBJ1-2
size: -
length: 12
V: TRBV28
D: -
CDR3: CASTPGDYGYTF
DNA: TGTGCCAGCACCCCAGGGGATTATGGCTACACCTTC

J: TRBJ1-2
size: -
length: 16
V: TRBV10-3
D: -
CDR3: CAISQFAGPNYYGYTF
DNA: TGTGCCATCAGTCAATTCGCGGGACCGAACTACTATGGCTACACCTTC

J: TRBJ2-5
size: -
length: 12
V: TRBV10-3
D: -
CDR3: CAISREQETQYF
DNA: TGTGCCATCAGCCGGGAGCAAGAGACCCAGTACTTC

J: TRBJ2-7
size: -
length: 14
V: TRBV28
D: -
CDR3: CASSPGPRPYEQYF
DNA: TGTGCCAGCAGTCCTGGGCCTCGACCCTACGAGCAGTACTTC

J: TRBJ1-5
size: -
length: 14
V: TRBV28
D: -
CDR3: CASSSRHRNQPQHF
DNA: TGTGCCAGCAGTTCTCGACACAGAAATCAGCCCCAGCATTTT

J: TRBJ2-7
size: -
length: 15
V: TRBV19
D: TRBD1
CDR3: CASSIPGTGVPEQYF
DNA: TGTGCCAGTAGTATCCCCGGGACAGGGGTCCCCGAGCAGTACTTC

J: TRBJ1-1
size: -
length: 15
V: TRBV7-3
D: -
CDR3: CASSLSTVTNTEAFF
DNA: TGTGCCAGCAGCTTAAGTACAGTTACGAACACTGAAGCTTTCTTT

J: TRBJ1-5
size: -
length: 15
V: TRBV2
D: -
CDR3: CASTSSGVNNQPQHF
DNA: TGTGCCAGCACCTCCTCGGGGGTGAACAATCAGCCCCAGCATTTT

J: TRBJ1-5
size: -
length: 16
V: TRBV27
D: TRBD1
CDR3: CASSLSGQGYNQPQHF
DNA: TGTGCCAGCAGTTTATCGGGACAGGGCTACAATCAGCCCCAGCATTTT

J: TRBJ1-2
size: -
length: 14
V: TRBV9
D: -
CDR3: CASSPREGVPHYTF
DNA: TGTGCCAGCAGCCCGAGAGAAGGGGTCCCCCACTACACCTTC

J: TRBJ2-7
size: once
length: 17
V: TRBV5-1
D: TRBD2
CDR3: CASSRRTSGDLPYEQYF
DNA: TGCGCCAGCAGCCGCAGGACTAGCGGGGACCTCCCCTACGAGCAGTACTTC

J: TRBJ1-6
size: -
length: 16
V: TRBV18
D: TRBD1
CDR3: CASSPRDRAYNSPLHF
DNA: TGTGCCAGCTCACCACGTGACAGGGCCTATAATTCACCCCTCCACTTT

J: TRBJ2-3
size: -
length: 16
V: TRBV4-1
D: TRBD2
CDR3: CASSQGTSGNTDTQYF
DNA: TGCGCCAGCAGCCAGGGGACTAGCGGGAACACAGATACGCAGTATTTT

J: TRBJ1-5
size: once
length: 14
V: TRBV10-2
D: -
CDR3: CASSESRINQPQHF
DNA: TGCGCCAGCAGTGAGAGCCGAATTAATCAGCCCCAGCATTTT

J: TRBJ1-4
size: -
length: 15
V: TRBV6-5
D: -
CDR3: CASRPGTPTNEKLFF
DNA: TGTGCCAGCAGACCAGGGACTCCAACTAATGAAAAACTGTTTTTT

J: TRBJ1-1
size: -
length: 13
V: TRBV5-1
D: -
CDR3: CASSQDKNTEAFF
DNA: TGCGCCAGCAGCCAGGACAAGAACACTGAAGCTTTCTTT

J: TRBJ1-6
size: once
length: 18
V: TRBV18
D: -
CDR3: CASSPGTPALNNNSPLHF
DNA: TGTGCCAGCTCACCCGGGACTCCGGCTCTAAACAATAATTCACCCCTCCACTTT

J: TRBJ2-1
size: -
length: 14
V: TRBV5-1
D: -
CDR3: CASSARGTNNEQFF
DNA: TGCGCCAGCAGCGCTCGGGGGACGAACAATGAGCAGTTCTTC

J: TRBJ2-7
size: -
length: 15
V: TRBV28
D: TRBD2
CDR3: CASSSLAGAGWEQYF
DNA: TGTGCCAGCAGTTCTTTAGCGGGAGCCGGTTGGGAGCAGTACTTC

J: TRBJ1-5
size: -
length: 14
V: TRBV12-5
D: -
CDR3: CASGFSGLWQPQHF
DNA: TGTGCTAGTGGTTTTTCGGGATTATGGCAGCCCCAGCATTTT

J: TRBJ1-1
size: -
length: 14
V: TRBV3-1/TRBV3-2
D: -
CDR3: CASSQGIAQGEAFF
DNA: TGTGCCAGCAGCCAAGGAATTGCACAGGGTGAAGCTTTCTTT

J: TRBJ1-4
size: -
length: 18
V: TRBV21-1
D: -
CDR3: CASSKGKDGGARDEKLFF
DNA: TGTGCCAGCAGCAAAGGTAAGGATGGGGGGGCGAGGGACGAAAAACTGTTTTTT

J: TRBJ2-7
size: many
length: 13
V: TRBV6-5
D: TRBD1
CDR3: CASSYSRGHEQYF
DNA: TGTGCCAGCAGTTACTCTAGGGGGCACGAGCAGTACTTC

J: TRBJ2-7
size: -
length: 15
V: TRBV4-1
D: TRBD1
CDR3: CASSQGRGQGYEQYF
DNA: TGCGCCAGCAGCCAAGGCCGGGGACAGGGCTACGAGCAGTACTTC

J: TRBJ2-7
size: -
length: 13
V: TRBV10-3
D: TRBD2
CDR3: CAHGLAGANEQYF
DNA: TGTGCCCACGGCCTAGCGGGAGCCAACGAGCAGTACTTC

J: TRBJ1-1
size: once
length: 14
V: TRBV25-1
D: -
CDR3: CASRGTGIFAEAFF
DNA: TGTGCCAGCAGAGGCACAGGGATCTTCGCTGAAGCTTTCTTT

J: TRBJ1-4
size: -
length: 13
V: TRBV29-1
D: TRBD1
CDR3: CSGARQGYEKLFF
DNA: TGCAGCGGGGCAAGACAGGGTTATGAAAAACTGTTTTTT

J: TRBJ2-1
size: -
length: 16
V: TRBV20-1
D: TRBD2
CDR3: CSASPRLAGSYNEQFF
DNA: TGCAGTGCTAGTCCCAGGCTAGCGGGATCCTACAATGAGCAGTTCTTC

J: TRBJ2-3
size: -
length: 15
V: TRBV7-3
D: TRBD1
CDR3: CASSPRQGGTDTQYF
DNA: TGTGCCAGCAGCCCCCGACAGGGGGGCACAGATACGCAGTATTTT

J: TRBJ2-3
size: -
length: 11
V: TRBV29-1
D: TRBD2
CDR3: CSVEGGVTQYF
DNA: TGCAGCGTTGAGGGGGGGGTTACGCAGTATTTT

J: TRBJ2-7
size: -
length: 12
V: TRBV27
D: -
CDR3: CATRRGAYEQYF
DNA: TGTGCCACAAGAAGGGGTGCCTACGAGCAGTACTTC

J: TRBJ2-1
size: -
length: 15
V: TRBV5-4
D: TRBD2
CDR3: CASSLGLADYNEQFF
DNA: TGTGCCAGCAGCCTCGGACTAGCGGATTACAATGAGCAGTTCTTC

J: TRBJ2-7
size: few
length: 16
V: TRBV20-1
D: TRBD2
CDR3: CSASMAGGIFTYEQYF
DNA: TGCAGTGCTAGTATGGCGGGAGGGATCTTTACCTACGAGCAGTACTTC

J: TRBJ2-7
size: -
length: 11
V: TRBV20-1
D: -
CDR3: CSARGTYEQYF
DNA: TGCAGTGCTAGAGGTACCTACGAGCAGTACTTC

J: TRBJ2-5
size: -
length: 18
V: TRBV3-1/TRBV3-2
D: TRBD1
CDR3: CASSPTSFPGTGQETQYF
DNA: TGTGCCAGCAGTCCTACGAGTTTTCCCGGGACAGGGCAAGAGACCCAGTACTTC

J: TRBJ1-1
size: -
length: 14
V: TRBV14
D: -
CDR3: CASSQASIATEAFF
DNA: TGTGCCAGCAGCCAGGCTTCAATCGCTACTGAAGCTTTCTTT